The source of this T cell receptor beta chain is a study of control samples from healthy donors and cancer patients (dated by TCRdb to about 2020). As concerns this clone: Its cognate antigen has yet to be identified. The sample holds no much larger clone one base away, and base qualities are not on file.

The library was obtained by the immunoSEQ multiplex PCR assay. Entries here come from immuneACCESS through TCRdb and include only in-frame sequences with V and J called. Some clones fail to appear in such tables; in the studies checked, an unresolved V gene covers under half of the shortfall, and the cause of the remainder is unknown. Recorded for this sample are some 150,000 clones; about 94% of them occurred a single time. The ten largest account for less than 15% of the sample. Its CDR3 holds 14 amino acids, cysteine through phenylalanine. Only CDR3 DNA remains: 42 bases, in frame from the first base. V lost 1 base and J lost 2 bases; the stretch between them is 9 bases long. CDR1 and CDR2 were assigned from the germline V gene as SGHAT and FQNNGV.

Here the chain combines TRBV11-2 and TRBJ2-7; the D gene identity is not certain. This clonotype was obtained from a man aged 55 to 69 with colorectal cancer. The sample consisted of PBMCs. The DNA is TGTGCCAGCAGCTTAGGGTGGGGTCCCTACGAGCAGTACTTC. Translated, it reads CASSLGWGPYEQYF.